These 21 T cell receptor beta chains came from one sample sequenced in a study of OX40 agonist ivuxolimab in advanced cancers. The protocol was immunoSEQ multiplex PCR, while the TCRdb copy is restricted to in-frame clones and leaves out a portion. The sample includes about 80,000 clones, roughly 81% of them seen just once. Sequencing used CD4+ or CD8+ T cells sorted from blood, obtained in a trial of the OX40 agonist ivuxolimab. All receptors derive from an adult with an advanced solid tumor such as melanoma, head and neck, liver or kidney cancer.

This clone was seen only a few times. The chain has TRBV7-8 and TRBJ1-6; a possible D gene is TRBD1 (6 bases). The CDR3 spans 14 residues. Germline V gene sequence: CDR1 SGHVS, CDR2 FQNEAQ. Trimming took 1 base from V and 8 from J, leaving 9 bases between them. DNA for the CDR3: TGTGCCAGCAGCTTAGAGGGGGGGCATTCACCCCTCCACTTT. Encoded protein: CASSLEGGHSPLHF.

The chain has TRBV7-8 and TRBJ1-5, with D tentatively TRBD1 (6 bases). V lost 1 base and J 4 bases, leaving 11 bases between the germline ends. The CDR3 length is 15 residues. CDR1 is SGHVS, CDR2 FQNEAQ, per germline. The CDR3 protein is CASSLGGAGNQPQHF. In DNA form, the CDR3 reads TGTGCCAGCAGCTTAGGGGGGGCCGGGAATCAGCCCCAGCATTTT.

Only one count was recorded for this clone. The V gene is TRBV5-4, the J gene TRBJ1-2; no reliable D call. Germline values: CDR1 SGHNT, CDR2 YYREEE (reference sequence). V dropped 0 bases and J dropped 9 bases, with 9 bases sitting between them. The CDR3 runs to 12 residues. The CDR3: CASSLEGLRYTF. CDR3 nucleotide sequence: TGTGCCAGCAGCTTGGAAGGTCTTCGCTACACCTTC.

The chain is built from TRBV28 and TRBJ1-1; 10 bases match TRBD1. CDR1 MDHEN and CDR2 SYDVKM come from the germline V gene. CDR3 length: 13 residues. V dropped 3 bases and J dropped 8; count of bases not matched to a gene: 3. The CDR3 reads CASSLLGQGEAFF. The DNA for the CDR3 is TGTGCCAGCAGTTTGCTGGGACAGGGGGAAGCTTTCTTT.

Here the CDR3 DNA reads TGTGCCAGCAGTTACGGCCAGGGTTTTTCCTACGAGCAGTACTTC. Translating it yields CASSYGQGFSYEQYF. The chain has TRBV6-5 and TRBJ2-7, with TRBD1 as a possible D gene (5 bases). V dropped 2 bases and J dropped 1 base, with 12 bases sitting between them. The CDR3 covers 15 residues. Germline CDR1 MNHEY, CDR2 SVGAGI.

As regards this clone: Other nucleotide sequences from this sample produce the same CDR3. The chain links TRBV19 to TRBJ1-4; 9 bases line up with TRBD1. This CDR3 is 14 amino acids long. CDR1 LNHDA and CDR2 SQIVND come from the germline V gene (reference sequence). V dropped 8 bases and J dropped 6; count of bases not matched to a gene: 7. As DNA, the CDR3 is TGTGCCAGTCGACGGAGGGACAGGGATGAAAAACTGTTTTTT. Its translation: CASRRRDRDEKLFF.

The V call is TRBV5-1, the J call TRBJ2-7; 10 bases agree with TRBD1. Germline V gene data show CDR1 as SGHRS and CDR2 as YFSETQ. After removal of 6 bases from V and 5 bases from J, the junction contained 11 bases not matched to a gene. This CDR3 comprises 15 residues. CDR3 sequence: CASKRGGQGSHEQYF. The CDR3 DNA reads TGCGCCAGCAAAAGGGGGGGACAGGGGAGCCACGAGCAGTACTTC.

The chain couples TRBV6-1 to TRBJ2-3; possible D gene TRBD2, 6 bases. The V gene lost 4 bases and the J gene lost 1 base, with 18 bases spanning the gap. CDR3 length: 17 residues. Germline loops: CDR1 MNHNS, CDR2 SASEGT. The CDR3 sequence: CASSGLGLASGTDTQYF. The CDR3 DNA reads TGTGCCAGCAGTGGACTGGGACTGGCGTCTGGCACAGATACGCAGTATTTT.

This clone was seen more than once but under ten times. This chain connects TRBV7-9 to TRBJ1-5, with D hard to call. Germline V lookup: CDR1 SEHNR, CDR2 FQNEAQ (reference sequence). V was cut by 5 bases and J by 7 bases, with 9 bases left in between. The CDR3 length is 12 residues. The CDR3 spells CASSRDGQPQHF. For the CDR3, the DNA is TGTGCCAGCAGCCGAGACGGCCAGCCCCAGCATTTT.

The rearrangement links TRBV5-1 to TRBJ2-5; perhaps TRBD2 as D (6 bases). This CDR3 region has 14 residues. Between the trimmed V and J ends, which lost 3 bases and 1 base, there was a span of 10 bases. Germline CDR1 and CDR2: SGHRS and YFSETQ. The CDR3 DNA follows: TGCGCCAGCAGCTCGGGACTTGGCCAAGAGACCCAGTACTTC. It specifies CASSSGLGQETQYF.

This clone was counted a single time. The rearrangement uses TRBV16 and TRBJ2-7; 9 bases line up with TRBD1. J was trimmed by 3 bases and V by 4 bases; bases with no gene match: 7. This CDR3 is built from 15 residues. Per the germline V gene, CDR1 is KGHSY and CDR2 is FQNENV. The CDR3 sequence is CASSPPPGQGYEQYF. For the CDR3, the DNA is TGTGCCAGCAGCCCACCACCGGGACAGGGCTACGAGCAGTACTTC.

The V gene is TRBV7-8, the J gene TRBJ2-5; D gene ambiguous. The J call may not be correct, given that the DNA end is closer to TRBJ2-7. The V gene's germline CDR1 is SGHVS and CDR2 FQNEAQ. The length of the CDR3 is 14 residues. The CDR3 spells CASSPRRTDHEQYF. In nucleotides, the CDR3 is TGTGCCAGCAGCCCCCGGCGGACGGACCACGAGCAGTACTTC.

This chain uses TRBV30 with TRBJ2-2, with D possibly called TRBD1 or TRBD2 (5 bases each). Trimming shortened V by 4 bases and J by 13 bases, and 19 bases separated the two germline ends. This CDR3 is built from 13 residues. Germline V gene data show CDR1 as GTSNPN and CDR2 as SVGIG (reference sequence). The CDR3 region has the DNA TGTGCCTGGACCAACCGGGACCACCGGGGGCTGTTTTTT. Protein: CAWTNRDHRGLFF.

The V call is TRBV4-3, the J call TRBJ1-3; D gene unclear. Germline CDR1 is LGHNA and CDR2 is YSLEER. The CDR3 totals 15 residues. V gave up 0 bases and J gave up 4 bases, with 10 bases separating them. CDR3: CASSQDIGRGNTIYF. CDR3 sequence (DNA): TGCGCCAGCAGCCAAGATATCGGGCGCGGAAACACCATATATTTT.

The chain couples TRBV7-8 to TRBJ2-1; D might be TRBD2 (6 bases). V lost 4 bases and J lost 4, with 11 bases in between. The CDR3 contains 14 residues. Germline V CDR1 and CDR2: SGHVS, FQNEAQ. CDR3 amino acids: CASSWGLGYNEQFF. As DNA, the CDR3 is TGTGCCAGCAGCTGGGGACTGGGATACAATGAGCAGTTCTTC.

This clone appeared a single time. The chain links TRBV9 to TRBJ2-1; 7 positions match TRBD2. Trimming at V came to 2 bases and at J to 0 bases, leaving 2 bases not matched to a gene. The CDR3 runs 15 residues. The germline gives CDR1 SGDLS, CDR2 YYNGEE. This CDR3 reads CASSVGRSSYNEQFF. The CDR3 DNA is TGTGCCAGCAGCGTCGGGAGGAGCTCCTACAATGAGCAGTTCTTC.

This rearrangement joins TRBV7-6 to TRBJ2-3; a possible D gene is TRBD2 (6 bases). Germline V CDR1 and CDR2: SGHVS, FNYEAQ. This CDR3 has 13 residues. The V and J ends lost 5 bases and 3 bases respectively, with 9 bases between them. The CDR3 region is CASSARGTDTQYF. The CDR3 DNA is TGTGCCAGCAGCGCTCGGGGGACAGATACGCAGTATTTT. The full variable domain, its missing parts supplied by reference TRBV7-6 and TRBJ2-3, is GAGVSQSPRYKVTKRGQDVALRCDPISGHVSLYWYRQALGQGPEFLTYFNYEAQQDKSGLPNDRFSAERPEGSISTLTIQRTEQRDSAMYRCASSARGTDTQYFGPGTRLTVL.

The chain combines TRBV19 with TRBJ1-2; unclear D gene. Germline V gives CDR1 LNHDA, CDR2 SQIVND (reference sequence). Between the trimmed V and J ends, which lost 7 bases and 0 bases, there was a span of 15 bases. This CDR3 has 15 amino acids. The CDR3 DNA reads TGTGCCAGTACCACAATCGGAGACTCTAACTATGGCTACACCTTC. Translating gives CASTTIGDSNYGYTF.

As to this clone: The same CDR3 also results from other DNA sequences found in this sample. V usage is TRBV18 and J usage is TRBJ2-5; no firm D call. CDR1 is KGHSH and CDR2 is LQKENI in the germline V gene. The CDR3 covers 12 residues. Trimming shortened V by 3 bases and J by 5 bases, and 7 bases separated the two germline ends. CDR3 in amino acids: CASSPGSETQYF. CDR3 sequence (DNA): TGTGCCAGCTCACCGGGAAGCGAGACCCAGTACTTC.

This clone was counted a few times. The V and J genes are TRBV6-1 and TRBJ1-2; unclear D gene. The CDR3 totals 14 residues. V gave up 4 bases and J gave up 6 bases, with 15 bases separating them. CDR1 and CDR2 (germline): MNHNS, SASEGT. The CDR3 DNA reads as TGTGCCAGCAGTGTAGGAGGTCATAGAGATGGCTACACCTTC. It yields the protein CASSVGGHRDGYTF.

The V call is TRBV4-2, the J call TRBJ2-7; D perhaps matches TRBD1 (5 bases). The CDR3 runs to 12 residues. V lost 5 bases and J lost 6, with 11 bases in between. Germline-derived CDR1 and CDR2 are LGHNA and YNFKEQ. In DNA form, the CDR3 reads TGTGCCAGCAGCTCAGACAGATCCGAGCAGTACTTC. Translated: CASSSDRSEQYF.